Described below is a single T cell receptor (beta chain) sequence and its context. Its cognate antigen is unknown. MiXCR, run by TCRdb on the RT-PCR reads, gives a single entry per CDR3 protein. The table lists around 33,000 distinct CDR3 sequences, 50% to 65% of them singletons, with about 4.5% in the top ten. This record belongs to a study of yellow fever vaccine responses in identical twins. General study findings and limits: In identical twins, vaccine T cell responses appeared partly shared and partly individual.

The receptor was isolated from a woman between 18 and 29 years old who received the yellow fever vaccine. The material sequenced was T cells from blood (PBMCs), unsorted or a sorted subset (not recorded which), taken before or after yellow fever vaccination (not recorded which).

The CDR3 protein is CASSPSRELMEQFF. The DNA for the CDR3 is TGTGCCAGCTCACCTTCCCGCGAACTTATGGAGCAGTTCTTC. The genes are TRBV18 and TRBJ2-1; D remains unclear. CDR3 length: 14 residues. CDR1 and CDR2 (germline): KGHSH, LQKENI. Trimming left V 3 bases short and J 10 bases short, with 16 bases between.